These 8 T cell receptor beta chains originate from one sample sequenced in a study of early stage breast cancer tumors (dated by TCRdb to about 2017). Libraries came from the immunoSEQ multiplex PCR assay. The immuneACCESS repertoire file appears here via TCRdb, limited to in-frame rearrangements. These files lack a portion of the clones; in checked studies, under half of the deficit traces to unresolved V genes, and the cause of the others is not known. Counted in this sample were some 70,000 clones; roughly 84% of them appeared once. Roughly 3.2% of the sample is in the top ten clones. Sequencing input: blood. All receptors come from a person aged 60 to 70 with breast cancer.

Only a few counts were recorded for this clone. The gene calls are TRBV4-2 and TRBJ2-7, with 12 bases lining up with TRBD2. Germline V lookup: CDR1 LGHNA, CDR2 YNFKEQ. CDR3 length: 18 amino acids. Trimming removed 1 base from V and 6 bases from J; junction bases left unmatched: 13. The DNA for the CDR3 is TGTGCCAGCAGCCAAGCGACTAGCGGGAGTATGGTGTTTGGCGAGCAGTACTTC. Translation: CASSQATSGSMVFGEQYF.

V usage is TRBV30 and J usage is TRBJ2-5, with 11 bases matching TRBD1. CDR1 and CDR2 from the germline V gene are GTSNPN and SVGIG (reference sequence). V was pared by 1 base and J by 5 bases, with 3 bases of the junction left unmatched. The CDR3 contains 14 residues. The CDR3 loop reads CAWSGTGGRETQYF. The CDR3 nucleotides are TGTGCCTGGAGTGGGACAGGGGGCCGGGAGACCCAGTACTTC.

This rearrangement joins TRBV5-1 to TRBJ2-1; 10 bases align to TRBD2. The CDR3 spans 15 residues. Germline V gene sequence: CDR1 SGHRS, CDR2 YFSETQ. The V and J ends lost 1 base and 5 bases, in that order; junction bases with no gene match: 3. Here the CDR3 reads CASSLIAGGNNEQFF. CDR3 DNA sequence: TGCGCCAGCAGCTTGATAGCGGGGGGCAACAATGAGCAGTTCTTC. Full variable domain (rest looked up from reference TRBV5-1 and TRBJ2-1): KAGVTQTPRYLIKTRGQQVTLSCSPISGHRSVSWYQQTPGQGLQFLFEYFSETQRNKGNFPGRFSGRQFSNSRSEMNVSTLELGDSALYLCASSLIAGGNNEQFFGPGTRLTVL.

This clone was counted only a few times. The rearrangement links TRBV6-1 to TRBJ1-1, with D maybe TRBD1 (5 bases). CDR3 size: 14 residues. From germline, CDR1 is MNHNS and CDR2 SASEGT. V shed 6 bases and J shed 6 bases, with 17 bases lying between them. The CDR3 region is CASSRERGRAEAFF. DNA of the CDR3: TGTGCCAGCAGCCGGGAGCGGGGGAGGGCTGAAGCTTTCTTT.

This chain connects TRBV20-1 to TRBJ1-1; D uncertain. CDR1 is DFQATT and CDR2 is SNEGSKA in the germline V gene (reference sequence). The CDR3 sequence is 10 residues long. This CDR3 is CRVVGDEAFF. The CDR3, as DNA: TGCAGGGTCGTCGGGGATGAAGCTTTCTTT.

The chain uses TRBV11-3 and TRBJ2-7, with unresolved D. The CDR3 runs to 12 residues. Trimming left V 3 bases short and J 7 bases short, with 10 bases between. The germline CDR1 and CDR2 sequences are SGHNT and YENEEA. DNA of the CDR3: TGTGCCAGCAGCTTGTACCCTGAAGAGCAGTACTTC. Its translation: CASSLYPEEQYF.

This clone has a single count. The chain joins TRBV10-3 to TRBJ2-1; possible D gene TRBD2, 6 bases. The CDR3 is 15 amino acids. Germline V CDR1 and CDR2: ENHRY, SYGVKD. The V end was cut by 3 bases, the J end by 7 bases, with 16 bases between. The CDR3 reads CAISEETRVGNEQFF. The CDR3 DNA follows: TGTGCCATCAGTGAAGAGACTAGGGTGGGAAATGAGCAGTTCTTC.

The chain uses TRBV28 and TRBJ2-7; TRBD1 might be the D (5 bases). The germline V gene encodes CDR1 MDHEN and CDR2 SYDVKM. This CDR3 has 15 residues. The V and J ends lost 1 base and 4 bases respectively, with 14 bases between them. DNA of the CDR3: TGTGCCAGCAGTTTATTCTCAAGCTACAGGTACGAGCAGTACTTC. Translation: CASSLFSSYRYEQYF.